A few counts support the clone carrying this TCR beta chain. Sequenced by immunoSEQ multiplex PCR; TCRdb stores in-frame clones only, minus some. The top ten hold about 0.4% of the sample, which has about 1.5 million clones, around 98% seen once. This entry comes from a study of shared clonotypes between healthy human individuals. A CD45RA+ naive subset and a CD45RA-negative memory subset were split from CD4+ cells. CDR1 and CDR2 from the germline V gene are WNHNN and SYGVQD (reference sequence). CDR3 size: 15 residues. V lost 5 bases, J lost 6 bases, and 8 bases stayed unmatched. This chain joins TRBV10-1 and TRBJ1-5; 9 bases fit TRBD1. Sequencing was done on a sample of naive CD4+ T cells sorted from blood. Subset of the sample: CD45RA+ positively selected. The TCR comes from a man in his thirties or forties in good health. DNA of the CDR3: TGCGCCAGCAGTCCTGGGACAGGGATCGGTCAGCCCCAGCATTTT. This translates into CASSPGTGIGQPQHF.